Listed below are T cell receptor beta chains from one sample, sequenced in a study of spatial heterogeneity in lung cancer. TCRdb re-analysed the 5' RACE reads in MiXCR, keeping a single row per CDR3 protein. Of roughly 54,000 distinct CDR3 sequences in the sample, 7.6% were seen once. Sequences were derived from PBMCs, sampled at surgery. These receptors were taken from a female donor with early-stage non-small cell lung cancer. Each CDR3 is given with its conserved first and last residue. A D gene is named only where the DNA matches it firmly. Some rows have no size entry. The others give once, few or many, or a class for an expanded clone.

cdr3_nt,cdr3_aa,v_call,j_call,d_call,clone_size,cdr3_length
TGCGCCAGCAGCTTGGGGGGACAGGGGCCACAAGAGACCCAGTACTTC,CASSLGGQGPQETQYF,TRBV5-1,TRBJ2-5,TRBD1,-,16
TGTGCCAGCAGCTTGGGACCCCACGAGCAGTACTTC,CASSLGPHEQYF,TRBV5-4,TRBJ2-7,-,many,12
TGTGCCAGCGGCCCGTGGACTAGCGGGGGGAGGAATGAGCAGTTCTTC,CASGPWTSGGRNEQFF,TRBV3-1,TRBJ2-1,TRBD2,once,16
TGTGCCAGCAGCTATGGACCGACCTACGAGCAGTACTTC,CASSYGPTYEQYF,TRBV12-3/TRBV12-4,TRBJ2-7,-,many,13
TGTGCCAGCAGCCAAAGCGGGGGTAGCACAGATACGCAGTATTTT,CASSQSGGSTDTQYF,TRBV11-2,TRBJ2-3,TRBD2,many,15
TGCGCCAGCAGCTTGGGACAGGGTGAAAATTCACCCCTCCACTTT,CASSLGQGENSPLHF,TRBV5-1,TRBJ1-6,TRBD1,many,15
TGTGCCAGCAGTTACGTCACAGGGGGCACTGAAGCTTTCTTT,CASSYVTGGTEAFF,TRBV6-6,TRBJ1-1,TRBD1,few,14
TGTGCCAGCAGGCTCGACGGGACTAGCGGGGTAGATACGCAGTATTTT,CASRLDGTSGVDTQYF,TRBV7-2,TRBJ2-3,TRBD2,few,16
TGCAGCGTTGATGGTGGGACCGCCTACGAGCAGTACTTC,CSVDGGTAYEQYF,TRBV29-1,TRBJ2-7,-,many,13
TGTGCCAGCAGTTTGGGCGGATCCACAGATACGCAGTATTTT,CASSLGGSTDTQYF,TRBV12-3/TRBV12-4,TRBJ2-3,-,medium-sized,14
TGCAGCGTTAGTCCCGGCTCGGATCAGCCCCAGCATTTT,CSVSPGSDQPQHF,TRBV29-1,TRBJ1-5,-,-,13
TGTGCCAGCAGCCAACAGGGTTCCTACGAGCAGTACTTC,CASSQQGSYEQYF,TRBV7-9,TRBJ2-7,-,many,13
TGTGCCAGCAGGCTTGGACTAGCGGGCTACAATGAGCAGTTCTTC,CASRLGLAGYNEQFF,TRBV28,TRBJ2-1,TRBD2,few,15
TGTGCCAGCAGCCGCCGTGGTGGCTTACCAGCGCAGTACTTC,CASSRRGGLPAQYF,TRBV6-5,TRBJ2-7,-,few,14
TGCAGCGTCGAAGGGACAGCGTACGAGCAGTACTTC,CSVEGTAYEQYF,TRBV29-1,TRBJ2-7,TRBD1,many,12
TGCAGTGCTAGACGGGCAGGACACGAGCAGTACTTC,CSARRAGHEQYF,TRBV20-1,TRBJ2-7,-,many,12
TGTGCCAGCAGCACGGGTGGACGCACAGATACGCAGTATTTT,CASSTGGRTDTQYF,TRBV3-1,TRBJ2-3,-,few,14
TGCAGCGTTGCACTGACAGGGGTCGAGACCCAGTACTTC,CSVALTGVETQYF,TRBV29-1,TRBJ2-5,TRBD1,few,13
TGCAGTGCTAGAGATGGTAGGGGGCAGTACTTC,CSARDGRGQYF,TRBV20-1,TRBJ2-7,-,-,11
TGTGCCAGCACCTCCCCTGAGGGCTACAATGAGCAGTTCTTC,CASTSPEGYNEQFF,TRBV7-9,TRBJ2-1,-,-,14
TGTGCCAGCAGCCAATTCCGGGACGGCTACAATGAGCAGTTCTTC,CASSQFRDGYNEQFF,TRBV3-1,TRBJ2-1,-,-,15
TGTGCCAGCAGTTACCGGCGTACGGGGAGGAGCAATCAGCCCCAGCATTTT,CASSYRRTGRSNQPQHF,TRBV6-2/TRBV6-3,TRBJ1-5,-,many,17
TGTGCCACCAGGCGCGGCCGGGGGACCTACGAGCAGTACTTC,CATRRGRGTYEQYF,TRBV19,TRBJ2-7,-,few,14
TGTGCCACCAGCAGAGACCCCCTGATGGGAGAGACCCAGTACTTC,CATSRDPLMGETQYF,TRBV15,TRBJ2-5,-,-,15
TGCAGTGCCATCACTGCTAGCGGCCCTAGCACAGATACGCAGTATTTT,CSAITASGPSTDTQYF,TRBV20-1,TRBJ2-3,TRBD2,many,16
TGTGCCAGCAGCCAAACGGGTAACCATTCACCCCTCCACTTT,CASSQTGNHSPLHF,TRBV3-1,TRBJ1-6,-,many,14
TGTGCCAGCAGCCTTTTCGGACTAGCGGGGGAGAATGAGCAGTTCTTC,CASSLFGLAGENEQFF,TRBV7-9,TRBJ2-1,TRBD2,few,16
TGTGCCAGCCGGGAACAGGGGGCGAAGCTGAACACTGAAGCTTTCTTT,CASREQGAKLNTEAFF,TRBV6-2/TRBV6-3,TRBJ1-1,TRBD1,few,16
TGTGCCAGCACCATGACGAGGAACCCCTACGAGCAGTACTTC,CASTMTRNPYEQYF,TRBV6-2/TRBV6-3,TRBJ2-7,-,-,14
TGTGCCAGCAGTCTTTGGGGGGGGCCAGCAGAGACCCAGTACTTC,CASSLWGGPAETQYF,TRBV6-5,TRBJ2-5,-,-,15
TGCAGTGCTAGAGTAGGGGACCCGAGGGGATACGAGCAGTACTTC,CSARVGDPRGYEQYF,TRBV20-1,TRBJ2-7,-,-,15
TGCGCCAGCAGCCTCCCGAGCGGGGAAACTAATGAAAAACTGTTTTTT,CASSLPSGETNEKLFF,TRBV5-1,TRBJ1-4,-,-,16
TGTGCCAGCAGTGAGAGCTTACAGGGATCTTCGGGTTCACCCCTCCACTTT,CASSESLQGSSGSPLHF,TRBV2,TRBJ1-6,-,many,17
TGTGCCAGCAGTTCCTCGACAGGAACGAACTCACCCCTCCACTTT,CASSSSTGTNSPLHF,TRBV28,TRBJ1-6,-,many,15
TGCGCCAGCAGCTTGGAGTTTATAAAGGAACAGAGCAATCAGCCCCAGCATTTT,CASSLEFIKEQSNQPQHF,TRBV5-1,TRBJ1-5,-,many,18
TGTGCCAGCAAGCCACCGGCAGGGTATTCACCCCTCCACTTT,CASKPPAGYSPLHF,TRBV27,TRBJ1-6,-,-,14
TGCAGTGCTCTACTAGTTTCGGAGACCCAGTACTTC,CSALLVSETQYF,TRBV20-1,TRBJ2-5,-,many,12
TGCGCCAGCAGCCAAGTAGAATCCATGGCTGGGGCCAACGTCCTGACTTTC,CASSQVESMAGANVLTF,TRBV4-1,TRBJ2-6,-,few,17
TGTGCCACCAAGGGCGGGGGAGATGAAGCTTTCTTT,CATKGGGDEAFF,TRBV24-1,TRBJ1-1,-,few,12
TGTGCCAGCAGTCTACAACCGGGACTCCGAAGGCGCACCGATACGCAGTATTTT,CASSLQPGLRRRTDTQYF,TRBV28,TRBJ2-3,-,few,18
TGTGCCAGCACCCAAGCGCGGACGTCAGATACGCAGTATTTT,CASTQARTSDTQYF,TRBV6-2/TRBV6-3,TRBJ2-3,-,-,14
TGTGCCTGGAGTGCACTGCCCGGGGGGAGAGATACGCAGTATTTT,CAWSALPGGRDTQYF,TRBV30,TRBJ2-3,TRBD2,many,15
TGTGCCAGCAGCTCAAATGGGGGGGCCTCATATACGCAGTATTTT,CASSSNGGASYTQYF,TRBV5-4,TRBJ2-3,-,few,15
TGTGCCAGCAGCCGAGCGAATCAGCCCCAGCATTTT,CASSRANQPQHF,TRBV12-3/TRBV12-4,TRBJ1-5,-,many,12
TGTGCCAGCAGCTTAGCGAACAGGCGCACAGATACGCAGTATTTT,CASSLANRRTDTQYF,TRBV7-2,TRBJ2-3,-,many,15
TGTGCCAGCTCCCGAGGGGCAGGGAGGTCCTACGAGCAGTACTTC,CASSRGAGRSYEQYF,TRBV13,TRBJ2-7,-,many,15
TGTGCCAGCAGAATAGCGGGGGGGCCCGTCAATGAGCAGTTCTTC,CASRIAGGPVNEQFF,TRBV2,TRBJ2-1,TRBD2,few,15
TGTGCCAGCTCACGAGTTGAGGGGGCCGAAAAACTGTTTTTT,CASSRVEGAEKLFF,TRBV18,TRBJ1-4,TRBD1,-,14
TGTGCCAGCAGCCAGGGAGGCCGGGGAGACCCCCAAGAGACCCAGTACTTC,CASSQGGRGDPQETQYF,TRBV4-2,TRBJ2-5,-,few,17
TGTGCCAGCACCCGACCGGGAGCCACCTACAATGAGCAGTTCTTC,CASTRPGATYNEQFF,TRBV12-3/TRBV12-4,TRBJ2-1,-,-,15
TGTGCCAGCTCACAGTCAGGAGGATTCAACAATGCACCCCTCCACTTT,CASSQSGGFNNAPLHF,TRBV18,TRBJ1-6,-,-,16
TGTGCCAGCAGCCCGGACCACTACGAGCAGTACTTC,CASSPDHYEQYF,TRBV7-9,TRBJ2-7,-,-,12
TGTGCCAGCAGCTTGGACAGGACTGGGGCCAACGTCCTGACTTTC,CASSLDRTGANVLTF,TRBV7-2,TRBJ2-6,TRBD1,-,15
TGTGCCAGCAGTTACGCCCAGGAGCAGTACTTC,CASSYAQEQYF,TRBV6-2/TRBV6-3,TRBJ2-7,-,-,11
TGCAGTGCCCCAGGGCTTCTAGCGGGGGGCCTGGAGACCCAGTACTTC,CSAPGLLAGGLETQYF,TRBV20-1,TRBJ2-5,TRBD2,-,16
TGCGCCAGCAGCCAAAATTCGGGGGTCACAGATACGCAGTATTTT,CASSQNSGVTDTQYF,TRBV4-1,TRBJ2-3,-,-,15
TGTGCCACCGGGAACCGGGGCAATCAGCCCCAGCATTTT,CATGNRGNQPQHF,TRBV19,TRBJ1-5,-,-,13
TGTGCCAGCAGCCGTACAAGTACGCATACGCAGTATTTT,CASSRTSTHTQYF,TRBV12-3/TRBV12-4,TRBJ2-3,-,many,13
TGCGCCAGCAGCTTGGCTAGCGGGGGGGCTGGAGATACGCAGTATTTT,CASSLASGGAGDTQYF,TRBV5-1,TRBJ2-3,TRBD2,few,16